The present entry profiles one T cell receptor beta chain with its context. The CDR3 runs to 18 residues. Germline V gene sequence: CDR1 KGHSH, CDR2 LQKENI. The V gene end was trimmed by 6 bases and the J gene end by 9 bases; junction bases not matched to a gene: 18. The data are from a study of memory CD4+ T cells and cytomegalovirus serostatus. As for the study in general: This sample comes from healthy Belgian adults, under 10 CMV seropositive, 24 seronegative.

As originally analysed: Out-of-frame sequences were removed, leaving around 2.2 million distinct TCRbeta sequences. Profiling relied on immunoSEQ multiplex PCR, and the TCRdb table lists in-frame clones only, not all of them. Clone size and the V and J calls come from that table; the DNA yielded D and trimming. This sample has some 59,000 clones, with 75% to 90% found just once. Single viable CD3+CD4+CD8-CD45RO+ cells were sorted as the memory CD4+ T cells. Serum IgG to CMV pp150, pp28, p38 and p52 defined serostatus. The TCR comes from an adult in good health and CMV-seronegative. The chain combines TRBV18 with TRBJ2-1, with TRBD1 identical over 12 bases. The sequencing sample was made of memory CD4+ T cells from blood. The CDR3 loop reads CASSRAGTGGPIKGEQFF. CDR3 coding DNA: TGTGCCAGCTCCCGCGCCGGGACAGGGGGCCCTATTAAGGGTGAGCAGTTCTTC.